The present TCR beta chain was sequenced within a study of OX40 agonist ivuxolimab in advanced cancers. Study background: Averaging about 60 years in age, with a range of about 23 to 79, the cohort was approximately 84% male. Earlier anti-PD-1, anti-PD-L1 or anti-CTLA-4 therapy was permitted; under 50% had received some. Study-wide findings and caveats: Near-lowest levels of clonal expansion characterized partial responders at 0.1-3.0 mg/kg.

Per the germline V gene, CDR1 is MNHEY and CDR2 is SMNVEV (reference sequence). The CDR3 is 17 residues long. Worth noting for this clone: Its antigen is as yet unknown.

Repertoires were generated with immunoSEQ multiplex PCR, while TCRdb's copy carries only in-frame clones and drops some. The repertoire holds around 16,000 clones, with roughly 81% as singletons. The gene calls are TRBV27 and TRBJ2-5; tentatively, D is TRBD1 or TRBD2 (6 bases each). The DNA end favors TRBJ2-7, so the J call may be wrong. The sequencing used CD4+ or CD8+ T cells sorted from blood, collected in a trial of the OX40 agonist ivuxolimab. The source is an adult with an advanced solid tumor such as melanoma, head and neck, liver or kidney cancer. CDR3 nucleotides: TGTGCCAGCAGTTTCGGTGGGGTTAGGGGGGCTAGATACGAGCAGTACTTC. Encoded protein: CASSFGGVRGARYEQYF.